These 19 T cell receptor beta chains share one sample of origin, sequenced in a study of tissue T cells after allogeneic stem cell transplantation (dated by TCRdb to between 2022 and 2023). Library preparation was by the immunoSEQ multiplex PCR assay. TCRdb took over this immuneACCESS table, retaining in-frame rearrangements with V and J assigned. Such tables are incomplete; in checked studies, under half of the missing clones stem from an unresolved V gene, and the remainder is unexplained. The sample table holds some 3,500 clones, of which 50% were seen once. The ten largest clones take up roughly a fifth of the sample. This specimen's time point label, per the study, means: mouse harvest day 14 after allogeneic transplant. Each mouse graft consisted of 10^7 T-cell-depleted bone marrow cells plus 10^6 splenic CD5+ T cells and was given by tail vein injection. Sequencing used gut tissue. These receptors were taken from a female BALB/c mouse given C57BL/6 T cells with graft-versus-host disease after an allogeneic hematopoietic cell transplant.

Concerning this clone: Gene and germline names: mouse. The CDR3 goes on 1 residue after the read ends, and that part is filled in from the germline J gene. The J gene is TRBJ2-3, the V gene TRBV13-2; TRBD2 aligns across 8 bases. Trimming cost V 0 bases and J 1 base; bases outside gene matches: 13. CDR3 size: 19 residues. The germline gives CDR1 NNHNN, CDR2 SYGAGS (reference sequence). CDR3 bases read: TGTGCCAGCGGTGATGCGAGGAGGGGGGGGGCGCGGGGTGCAGAAACGCTGTAT. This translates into CASGDARRGGARGAETLY. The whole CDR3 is CASGDARRGGARGAETLYF.

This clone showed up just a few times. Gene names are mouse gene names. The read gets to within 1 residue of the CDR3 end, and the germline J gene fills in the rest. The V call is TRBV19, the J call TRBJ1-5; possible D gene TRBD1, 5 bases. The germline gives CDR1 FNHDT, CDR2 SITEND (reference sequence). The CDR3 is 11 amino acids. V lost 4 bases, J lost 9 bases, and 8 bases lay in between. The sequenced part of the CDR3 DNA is TGTGCCAGCAGTTTTGGGGGGGCTCCGCTT. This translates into CASSFGGAPL. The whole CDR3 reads CASSFGGAPLF.

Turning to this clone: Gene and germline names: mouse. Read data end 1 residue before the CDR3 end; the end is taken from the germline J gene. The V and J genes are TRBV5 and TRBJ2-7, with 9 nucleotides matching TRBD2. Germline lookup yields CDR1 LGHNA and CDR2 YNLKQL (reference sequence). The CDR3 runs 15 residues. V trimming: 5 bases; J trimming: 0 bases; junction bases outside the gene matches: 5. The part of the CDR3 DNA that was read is TGTGCCAGCAGCAGCACTGGGGGGCCCTCCTATGAACAGTAC. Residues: CASSSTGGPSYEQY. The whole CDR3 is CASSSTGGPSYEQYF.

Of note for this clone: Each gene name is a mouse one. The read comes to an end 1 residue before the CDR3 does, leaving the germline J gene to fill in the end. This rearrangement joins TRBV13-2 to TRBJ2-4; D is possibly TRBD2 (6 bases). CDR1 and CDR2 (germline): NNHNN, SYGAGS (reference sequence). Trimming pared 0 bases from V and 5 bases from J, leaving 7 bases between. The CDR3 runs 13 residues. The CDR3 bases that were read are TGTGCCAGCGGTGATGGGGACTTAAACACCTTGTAC. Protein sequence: CASGDGDLNTLY. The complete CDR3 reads CASGDGDLNTLYF.

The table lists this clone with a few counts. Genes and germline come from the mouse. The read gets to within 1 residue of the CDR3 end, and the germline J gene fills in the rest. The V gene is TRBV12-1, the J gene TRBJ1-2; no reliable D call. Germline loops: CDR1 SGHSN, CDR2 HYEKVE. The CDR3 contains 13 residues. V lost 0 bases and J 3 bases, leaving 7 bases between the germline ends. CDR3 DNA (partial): TGTGCCAGCTCTCTCGCTGCAGACTCCGACTACACC. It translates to CASSLAADSDYT. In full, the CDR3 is CASSLAADSDYTF.

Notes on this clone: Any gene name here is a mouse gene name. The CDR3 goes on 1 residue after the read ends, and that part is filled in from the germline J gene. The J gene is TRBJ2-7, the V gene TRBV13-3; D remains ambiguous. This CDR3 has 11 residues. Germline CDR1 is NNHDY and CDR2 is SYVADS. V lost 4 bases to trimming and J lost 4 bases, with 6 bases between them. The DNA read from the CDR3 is TGTGCCAGCAGTAGTGGTTATGAACAGTAC. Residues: CASSSGYEQY. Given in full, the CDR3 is CASSSGYEQYF.

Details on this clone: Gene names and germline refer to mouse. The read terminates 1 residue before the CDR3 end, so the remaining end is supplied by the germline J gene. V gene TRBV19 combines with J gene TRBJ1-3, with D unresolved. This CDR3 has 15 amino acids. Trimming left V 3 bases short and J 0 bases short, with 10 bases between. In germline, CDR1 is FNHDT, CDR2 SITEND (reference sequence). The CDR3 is CASSNTVNSGNTLYF. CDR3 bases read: TGTGCCAGCAGTAACACAGTGAATTCTGGAAATACGCTCTAT.

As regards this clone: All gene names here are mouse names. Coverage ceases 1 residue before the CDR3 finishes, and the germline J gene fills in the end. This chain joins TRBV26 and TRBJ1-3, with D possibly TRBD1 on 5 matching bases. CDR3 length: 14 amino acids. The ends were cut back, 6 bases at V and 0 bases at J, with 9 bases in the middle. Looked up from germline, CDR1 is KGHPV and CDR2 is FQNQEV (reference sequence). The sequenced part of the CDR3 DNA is TGTGCCAGCAGGGACAAAAATTCTGGAAATACGCTCTAT. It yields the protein CASRDKNSGNTLY. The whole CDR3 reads CASRDKNSGNTLYF.

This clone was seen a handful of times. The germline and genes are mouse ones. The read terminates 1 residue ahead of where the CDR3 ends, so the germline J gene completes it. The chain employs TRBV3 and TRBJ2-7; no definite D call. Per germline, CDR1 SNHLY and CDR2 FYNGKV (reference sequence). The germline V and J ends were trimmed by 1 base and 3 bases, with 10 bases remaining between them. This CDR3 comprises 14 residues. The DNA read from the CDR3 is TGTGCCAGCAGCTTAGGGTCAGAAGACTATGAACAGTAC. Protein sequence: CASSLGSEDYEQY. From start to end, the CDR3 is CASSLGSEDYEQYF.

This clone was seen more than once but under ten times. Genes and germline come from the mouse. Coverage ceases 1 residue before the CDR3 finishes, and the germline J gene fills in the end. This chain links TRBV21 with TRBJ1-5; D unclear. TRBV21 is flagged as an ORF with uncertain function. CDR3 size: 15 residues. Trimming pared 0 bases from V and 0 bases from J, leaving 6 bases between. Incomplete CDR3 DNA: TGTGCTAGCAGTCAATCGAACAGTAACAACCAGGCTCCGCTT. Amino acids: CASSQSNSNNQAPL. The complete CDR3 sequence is CASSQSNSNNQAPLF.

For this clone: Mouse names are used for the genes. CDR3 DNA, as far as it was read: TGTGCCAGCAGCCAGGACAGATCCTATAATTCGCCCCTCTAC. Encoded protein: CASSQDRSYNSPLY. The complete CDR3 reads CASSQDRSYNSPLYF. The chain has TRBV3 and TRBJ1-6; D is perhaps TRBD1 (6 bases). The CDR3 end lies 1 residue beyond the end of the read and is filled in from the germline J gene. TRBJ1-6 is treated as an ORF (open reading frame) with a function not yet certain. CDR1 is SNHLY and CDR2 is FYNGKV in the germline V gene (reference sequence). V was shortened by 5 bases and J by 1 base, with 9 bases between the two germline ends. CDR3 length: 15 amino acids.

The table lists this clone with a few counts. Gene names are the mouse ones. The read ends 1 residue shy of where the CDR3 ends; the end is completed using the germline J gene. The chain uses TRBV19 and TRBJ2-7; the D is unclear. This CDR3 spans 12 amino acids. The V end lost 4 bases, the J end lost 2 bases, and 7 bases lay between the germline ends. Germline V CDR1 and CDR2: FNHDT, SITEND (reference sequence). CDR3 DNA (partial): TGTGCCAGCAGTCGACAAACCTATGAACAGTAC. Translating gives CASSRQTYEQY. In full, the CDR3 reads CASSRQTYEQYF. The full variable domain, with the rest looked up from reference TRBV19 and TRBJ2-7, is GGIITQTPKFLIGQEGQKLTLKCQQNFNHDTMYWYRQDSGKGLRLIYYSITENDLQKGDLSEGYDASREKKSSFSLTVTSAQKNEMAVFLCASSRQTYEQYFGPGTRLTVL.

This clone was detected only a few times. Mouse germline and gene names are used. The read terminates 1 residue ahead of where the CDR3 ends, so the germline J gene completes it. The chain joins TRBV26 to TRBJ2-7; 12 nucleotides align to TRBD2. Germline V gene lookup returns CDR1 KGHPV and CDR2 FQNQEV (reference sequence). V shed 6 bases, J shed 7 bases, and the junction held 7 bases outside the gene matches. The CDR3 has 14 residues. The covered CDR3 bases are TGTGCCAGCAGGCCGACTGGGGGGGCGCGAGAACAGTAC. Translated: CASRPTGGAREQY. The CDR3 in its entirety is CASRPTGGAREQYF. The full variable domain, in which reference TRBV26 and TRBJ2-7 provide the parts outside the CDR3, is NSKVIQTPRYLVKGQGQKAKMRCIPEKGHPVVFWYQQNKNNEFKFLINFQNQEVLQQIDMTEKRFSAECPSNSPCSLEIQSSEAGDSALYLCASRPTGGAREQYFGPGTRLTVL.

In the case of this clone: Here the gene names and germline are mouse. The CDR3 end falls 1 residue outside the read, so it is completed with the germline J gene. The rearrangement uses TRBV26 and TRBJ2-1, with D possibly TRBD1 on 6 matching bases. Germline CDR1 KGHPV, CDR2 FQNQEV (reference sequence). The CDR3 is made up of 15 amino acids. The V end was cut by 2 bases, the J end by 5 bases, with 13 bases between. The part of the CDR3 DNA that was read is TGTGCCAGCAGTCTGGCCCCCGGGACAAATGCTGAGCAGTTC. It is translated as CASSLAPGTNAEQF. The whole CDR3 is CASSLAPGTNAEQFF.

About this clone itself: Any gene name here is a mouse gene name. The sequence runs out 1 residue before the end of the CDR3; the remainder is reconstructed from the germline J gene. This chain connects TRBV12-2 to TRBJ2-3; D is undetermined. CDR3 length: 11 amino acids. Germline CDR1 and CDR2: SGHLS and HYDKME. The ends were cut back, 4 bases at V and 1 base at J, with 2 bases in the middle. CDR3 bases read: TGTGCCAGCTCCCGTGCAGAAACGCTGTAT. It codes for CASSRAETLY. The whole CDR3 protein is CASSRAETLYF.

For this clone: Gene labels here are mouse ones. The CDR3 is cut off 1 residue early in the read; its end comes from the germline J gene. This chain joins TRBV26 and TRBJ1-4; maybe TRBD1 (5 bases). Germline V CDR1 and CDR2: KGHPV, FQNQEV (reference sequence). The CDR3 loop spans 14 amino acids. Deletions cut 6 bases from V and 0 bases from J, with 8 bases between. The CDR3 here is CASRTEISNERLFF. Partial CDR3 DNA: TGTGCCAGCAGGACAGAAATTTCCAACGAAAGATTATTT.

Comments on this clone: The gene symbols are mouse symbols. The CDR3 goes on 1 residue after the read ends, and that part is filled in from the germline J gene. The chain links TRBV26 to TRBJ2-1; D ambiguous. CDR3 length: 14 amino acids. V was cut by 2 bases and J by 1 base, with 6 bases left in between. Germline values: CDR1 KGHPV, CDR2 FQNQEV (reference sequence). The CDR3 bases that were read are TGTGCCAGCAGTCTGGGCAGAAACTATGCTGAGCAGTTC. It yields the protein CASSLGRNYAEQF. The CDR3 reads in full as CASSLGRNYAEQFF.

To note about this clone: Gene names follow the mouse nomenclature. The CDR3 protein is CASSLSKQKNTLYF. CDR3 DNA (partial): TGTGCCAGCAGTCTGTCGAAACAGAAAAACACCTTGTAC. The chain joins TRBV26 to TRBJ2-4; D unresolved. The CDR3 end lies 1 residue beyond the end of the read and is filled in from the germline J gene. CDR3 length: 14 amino acids. Trimming removed 0 bases at V and 4 bases at J, with 8 bases between. CDR1 KGHPV and CDR2 FQNQEV come from the germline V gene (reference sequence).

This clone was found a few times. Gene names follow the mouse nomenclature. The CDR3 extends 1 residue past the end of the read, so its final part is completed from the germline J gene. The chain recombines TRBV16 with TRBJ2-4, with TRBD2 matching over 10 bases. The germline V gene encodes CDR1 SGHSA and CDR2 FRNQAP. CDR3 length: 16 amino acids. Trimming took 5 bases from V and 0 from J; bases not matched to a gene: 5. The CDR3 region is CASSPGLGSSQNTLYF. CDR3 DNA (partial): TGTGCAAGCAGCCCGGGACTGGGGTCTAGTCAAAACACCTTGTAC.